What follows is one T cell receptor beta chain and its context. Its specific antigen is unknown. No qualities accompany the bases; no much larger clone lies one base away. Genomic DNA was extracted with the Qiagen DNeasy kit from unsorted PBMCs and from negatively selected CD4+ and CD8+ fractions. TCR beta CDR3 regions were subjected to amplification by immunoSEQ multiplex PCR with primers that anneal to V and J segments. A synthetic immune receptor repertoire was used to minimize amplification bias, and remaining bias was computationally removed after sequencing. The authors' pipeline ran thus. Custom Python scripts were used to quantify repertoire diversity as the Shannon entropy index. Unsorted, CD4+ and CD8+ repertoires were analyzed separately, except for combined analyses in which CD4+ and CD8+ sequences were merged in silico. A clone counted as expanded when the clone's frequency after treatment rose at least 2-fold relative to C1D1, and clones undetected at baseline were given a pseudocount of 0.5. Singleton clones were defined as clones with 0 or 1 copy at C1D1, and non-singleton clones were defined as clones with 2 or more copies. Clones expanded in unsorted samples were annotated as CD4+, CD8+ or unknown by matching protein sequences in sorted samples from the same patient. Wilcoxon tests on paired samples were used to test diversity changes from C1D1 to C4D1. The table was pulled from immuneACCESS by TCRdb, which kept in-frame rearrangements only. Such tables lose some clones; where checked, under half of the loss comes from unresolved V genes, and the rest has no known cause. V and J calls and clone size are as listed in that table; D and trimming were resolved from the DNA. The sample table lists more than 15,000 clones, around 75% of them with a count of one. The ten largest clones take up around 4.6% of the sample.

The entry originates in a study of PD-1 blockade in classical Hodgkin lymphoma (TCRdb year 2020). Regarding the complete study: Nivolumab dosing was 3 mg/kg intravenously every 2 weeks, continuing until either disease progression or unacceptable toxicity. To define a peripheral blood immune signature of response to PD-1 blockade in classical Hodgkin lymphoma, the study combined TCR beta sequencing with CyTOF.

Between the V and J ends, shortened by 1 base and 1 base respectively, the junction contains 2 bases. The cysteine opens and the phenylalanine closes a CDR3 of 12 amino acids. Of all the DNA, just the CDR3 is kept, 36 bases in frame from base 1. The germline V gene (reference sequence) yields SEHNR for CDR1 and FQNEAQ for CDR2. General study outcomes and caveats: Patients starting nivolumab less than 1 year after ASCT had lower diversity and were excluded from later analyses to avoid confounding by immune reconstitution. CD4+ but not CD8+ TCR diversity rose significantly by C4D1 (p=0.0027 vs p=0.16), most apparent in complete responders (p=0.02). The study covered only a single clinical trial cohort, and the causes of the repertoire differences, possibly disease activity or prior therapy, were still not defined. Newly diagnosed patients were reported to have lower baseline TCR diversity than healthy donors, and relapsed/refractory patients were reported to have lower baseline TCR diversity still. Among trial patients, those achieving complete response had baseline diversity similar to that of newly diagnosed patients, while diversity was significantly lower in partial responders and progressors.

The sample's time point label, in plain terms: cycle 1 day 1 (C1D1), immediately before nivolumab initiation. Relapse after autologous stem cell transplantation had occurred in all trial patients, and cohorts A, B and C were distinguished by prior brentuximab vedotin exposure. The trial cohort included fewer than 65 patients with relapsed/refractory classical Hodgkin lymphoma, and each patient had a best overall response of complete response, partial response or progressive disease. Trial patients were treated with single-agent nivolumab in the multi-cohort phase II CheckMate 205 trial. An independent review committee assessed best overall response using the 2007 International Working Group response criteria. Trial PBMCs were collected immediately before nivolumab initiation (C1D1) and during therapy at cycle 2 day 1 and cycle 4 day 1. Peripheral blood was collected in 8 mL Vacutainer Cell Preparation Tubes, from which PBMCs were isolated by centrifugation and then cryopreserved.

The input for sequencing was peripheral blood mononuclear cells (PBMCs), taken at baseline. The sequence joins TRBV7-9 to TRBJ2-7, with the D segment identity uncertain. The clonotype was recovered from a human donor with classical Hodgkin lymphoma. The CDR3 protein: CASSLVSYEQYF. The DNA sequence is given as TGTGCCAGCAGCTTAGTTTCCTACGAGCAGTACTTC. The reference TRBV7-9 and TRBJ2-7 proteins fill in what lies around the CDR3, so the full variable domain reads DTGVSQNPRHKITKRGQNVTFRCDPISEHNRLYWYRQTLGQGPEFLTYFQNEAQLEKSRLLSDRFSAERPKGSFSTLEIQRTEQGDSAMYLCASSLVSYEQYFGPGTRLTVT.